The 3 T cell receptor beta chains in this list originate from one sample, sequenced in a study of identical twins. TCRdb ran MiXCR on the 5' RACE reads and lists one entry per CDR3 protein. This sample carries 1.5 million or so distinct CDR3 sequences, 32% of them seen once, and the ten largest clones take roughly 0.3%. Sequenced material: cord blood. The receptor set was obtained from a newborn girl in good health.

This clonotype was seen a handful of times. The chain has TRBV3-1 and TRBJ1-2; D call uncertain. The CDR3 loop spans 16 amino acids. Per the germline V gene, CDR1 is LGHDT and CDR2 is YNNKEL (reference sequence). The V and J ends lost 0 bases and 0 bases respectively, with 11 bases between them. CDR3 protein: CASSQDRRISNYGYTF. CDR3 bases: TGTGCCAGCAGCCAAGATAGGCGGATTTCTAACTATGGCTACACCTTC.

The chain has TRBV20-1 and TRBJ2-4; 8 nucleotides agree with TRBD2. CDR3 size: 14 residues. CDR1 DFQATT and CDR2 SNEGSKA come from the germline V gene (reference sequence). Losses at the gene ends were 3 bases for V and 6 bases for J; bases not matched to a gene: 7. The chain's CDR3 is CSARSRSGGNIQYF. In DNA form, the CDR3 reads TGCAGTGCTAGGTCTCGGAGCGGGGGAAACATTCAGTACTTC.

With regard to this clonotype: One end of the junction does not line up with germline, which may come from a read error. The chain is built from TRBV28 and TRBJ1-2, with TRBD1 matching 11 bases. The V gene's germline CDR1 is MDHEN and CDR2 SYDVKM. The CDR3 runs to 20 residues. The chain's CDR3 is CASSFVRGDRGFVYNYGHTF. The CDR3 DNA sequence: TGTGCCAGCAGTTTCGTCCGTGGGGACAGGGGGTTCGTGTACAACTATGGCCACACCTTC.